The 11 T cell receptor beta chains below all came from one sample that was sequenced in a study of early T cells in non-severe SARS-CoV-2 infection. A single record per CDR3 protein comes from TCRdb applying MiXCR to the 5' RACE reads. The sample holds tens of thousands of distinct CDR3 sequences, less than 15% seen once. Specimen: whole blood. These receptors originate from an adult who was a healthcare worker with PCR-confirmed SARS-CoV-2 infection or an uninfected control (not recorded which).

The chain links TRBV11-2 to TRBJ1-1, with no clear D. V dropped 6 bases and J dropped 4 bases, with 9 bases sitting between them. Germline assignment: CDR1 SGHAT and CDR2 FQNNGV. This CDR3 comprises 12 residues. The CDR3 DNA reads as TGTGCCAGCAGTCCTGACACCACTGAAGCTTTCTTT. Its translation is CASSPDTTEAFF.

This clonotype was counted only a few times. The chain has TRBV20-1 and TRBJ2-3; no definite D call. CDR3 length: 13 amino acids. Germline V CDR1 and CDR2: DFQATT, SNEGSKA (reference sequence). V was trimmed by 5 bases and J by 2 bases, leaving 11 bases between them. CDR3: CSAPLSNTDTQYF. The CDR3 coding sequence is TGCAGTGCTCCGTTAAGTAACACAGATACGCAGTATTTT.

With regard to this clonotype: Relative to the germline gene, one junction end is altered; a read error may explain this. The rearrangement links TRBV20-1 to TRBJ1-6; 9 bases are a match to TRBD1. The CDR3 contains 15 residues. Germline lookup yields CDR1 DFQATT and CDR2 SNEGSKA (reference sequence). Here the CDR3 reads CSADRGGSHNSPLHF. CDR3 coding DNA: TGCAGTGCGGACAGGGGAGGCTCCCATAATTCACCCCTCCACTTT.

The rearrangement links TRBV10-1 to TRBJ2-1, with D possibly called TRBD1 or TRBD2 (5 bases each). Germline values: CDR1 WNHNN, CDR2 SYGVQD (reference sequence). With 6 bases removed from V and 6 bases from J, the gap between germline ends came to 15 bases. This CDR3 has 14 amino acids. The CDR3 region is CASSSFGAVNEQFF. In nucleotides, the CDR3 is TGCGCCAGCAGCTCCTTCGGGGCAGTCAATGAGCAGTTCTTC.

The rearrangement uses TRBV12-3 or TRBV12-4 and TRBJ2-3; TRBD2 matches at 8 bases. This CDR3 has 14 amino acids. Germline trimming cut 3 bases from V and 4 bases from J; bases unmatched to any gene: 3. CDR3 loop: CASSFGLASDTQYF. Here the CDR3 DNA reads TGTGCCAGCAGTTTCGGACTAGCATCAGATACGCAGTATTTT.

The V call is TRBV29-1, the J call TRBJ2-7; TRBD1 matches at 9 bases. After removal of 0 bases from V and 2 bases from J, the junction contained 5 bases not matched to a gene. The germline V gene has CDR1 SQVTM and CDR2 ANQGSEA. The CDR3 spans 15 residues. The CDR3 DNA reads as TGCAGCGTTGAAGAGATGGACAGGGGACCCTACGAGCAGTACTTC. It encodes CSVEEMDRGPYEQYF.

This clonotype was recorded many times. The chain joins TRBV2 to TRBJ1-1; possibly TRBD1 for D (5 bases). V dropped 8 bases and J dropped 0 bases, with 10 bases sitting between them. This CDR3 has 13 amino acids. From germline, CDR1 is SNHLY and CDR2 FYNNEI. CDR3: CASEGRVNTEAFF. Here the CDR3 DNA reads TGTGCCAGCGAGGGCAGGGTGAACACTGAAGCTTTCTTT.

J is TRBJ2-7 and V is TRBV20-1; the match to TRBD2 covers 8 bases. The ends lost 4 bases at V and 5 bases at J; junction bases unmatched: 4. The CDR3 extends over 12 amino acids. The germline gives CDR1 DFQATT, CDR2 SNEGSKA (reference sequence). The CDR3 coding sequence is TGCAGTGCTAAATCGGGGGGGGACGAGCAGTACTTC. Amino acids: CSAKSGGDEQYF.

The genes are TRBV6-5 and TRBJ1-1, with D unresolved. Germline values: CDR1 MNHEY, CDR2 SVGAGI. The V gene lost 4 bases and the J gene lost 10 bases, with 10 bases spanning the gap. The CDR3 sequence is 11 residues long. The CDR3: CASSSSIGAFF. CDR3 DNA sequence: TGTGCCAGCAGTTCGAGTATAGGAGCTTTCTTT.

V is TRBV28 and J is TRBJ2-6; D uncertain. V lost 2 bases to trimming and J lost 0 bases, with 5 bases between them. The CDR3 runs to 15 residues. Germline V CDR1 and CDR2: MDHEN, SYDVKM. The CDR3 DNA reads TGTGCCAGCAGTTTACGCAGCTCTGGGGCCAACGTCCTGACTTTC. Its translation: CASSLRSSGANVLTF.

This clonotype was counted at least ten times. V gene TRBV11-2 combines with J gene TRBJ2-7; D unclear. This CDR3 comprises 14 residues. V was cut by 5 bases and J by 2 bases, with 13 bases left in between. CDR1 and CDR2 (germline): SGHAT, FQNNGV. CDR3 protein: CASSLDLGPYEQYF. The CDR3 DNA follows: TGTGCCAGCAGCCTTGATCTAGGCCCCTACGAGCAGTACTTC.